One and the same sample provided the 20 T cell receptor beta chains below, sequenced in a study of blood T cell repertoires in COVID-19. Sequencing used immunoSEQ multiplex PCR; TCRdb keeps in-frame clones, though not all of them. This sample has more than 95,000 clones, with approximately 80% found just once. Sequencing was performed on peripheral blood. These receptors all come from a human donor in a cohort sampled during active or convalescent COVID-19.

In this sample, this clone turned up once. The chain links TRBV6-2 or TRBV6-3 to TRBJ2-2; D is perhaps TRBD2 (5 bases). Per germline, CDR1 MNHEY and CDR2 SVGEGT. The length of the CDR3 is 14 residues. The V end was cut by 4 bases, the J end by 7 bases, with 13 bases between. The CDR3 is CASSLLSGIGELFF. The CDR3 DNA reads TGTGCCAGCAGTTTGCTTTCGGGAATCGGGGAGCTGTTTTTT.

This clone was observed once. The chain recombines TRBV24-1 with TRBJ1-6, with unresolved D. The CDR3 length is 14 residues. The germline gives CDR1 KGHDR, CDR2 SFDVKD. Between the trimmed V and J ends, which lost 8 bases and 0 bases, there was a span of 7 bases. Here the CDR3 reads CATNPSSYNSPLHF. The CDR3 DNA reads TGTGCCACCAACCCGAGCTCCTATAATTCACCCCTCCACTTT.

J is TRBJ1-3 and V is TRBV2; 10 bases agree with TRBD1. The CDR3 is made up of 15 amino acids. V lost 2 bases and J lost 6; bases outside the gene matches: 4. CDR1 is SNHLY and CDR2 is FYNNEI in the germline V gene. CDR3 in amino acids: CASSEFGTGANTIYF. Here the CDR3 DNA reads TGTGCCAGCAGTGAATTCGGGACAGGGGCAAACACCATATATTTT.

The rearrangement uses TRBV11-2 and TRBJ1-4; D is ambiguous. The CDR3 loop spans 15 amino acids. V was trimmed by 0 bases and J by 4 bases, leaving 9 bases between them. Germline assignment: CDR1 SGHAT and CDR2 FQNNGV. CDR3: CASSLEAVLNEKLFF. CDR3 DNA: TGTGCCAGCAGCTTAGAGGCGGTCCTTAATGAAAAACTGTTTTTT.

The chain recombines TRBV28 with TRBJ1-4; a possible D gene is TRBD1 (6 bases). Trimming stripped 4 bases from V and 7 bases from J, with 16 bases between. Germline assignment: CDR1 MDHEN and CDR2 SYDVKM. The CDR3 is made up of 15 amino acids. DNA of the CDR3: TGTGCCAGCAGTTCGATACAGGGAGGGGGTGAAAAACTGTTTTTT. Protein sequence: CASSSIQGGGEKLFF.

The V and J genes are TRBV18 and TRBJ1-1; 8 bases are a match to TRBD1. This CDR3 is 15 amino acids long. The germline gives CDR1 KGHSH, CDR2 LQKENI. Unmatched junction bases numbered 5, after V lost 3 bases and J lost 2 bases. CDR3 coding DNA: TGTGCCAGCTCACCGACGGGACAGGCTAACACTGAAGCTTTCTTT. Amino acids: CASSPTGQANTEAFF.

This chain uses TRBV19 with TRBJ1-3; D unclear. The CDR3 contains 16 residues. Germline CDR1 reads LNHDA; CDR2 reads SQIVND (reference sequence). CDR3 nucleotides: TGTGCGAGAAAATACCGATCTTCAGGCTCTGGAAACACCATATATTTT. Protein sequence: CARKYRSSGSGNTIYF. The full variable domain, in which reference TRBV19 and TRBJ1-3 provide the parts outside the CDR3, is DGGITQSPKYLFRKEGQNVTLSCEQNLNHDAMYWYRQDPGQGLRLIYYSQIVNDFQKGDIAEGYSVSREKKESFPLTVTSAQKNPTAFYLCARKYRSSGSGNTIYFGEGSWLTVV.

The genes are TRBV19 and TRBJ2-7, with TRBD1 identical over 7 bases. Germline trimming cut 4 bases from V and 0 bases from J; bases unmatched to any gene: 3. The CDR3 has 14 residues. Looked up from germline, CDR1 is LNHDA and CDR2 is SQIVND (reference sequence). The CDR3 coding sequence is TGTGCCAGTAGTAACAGGGGAAGCTCCTACGAGCAGTACTTC. This translates into CASSNRGSSYEQYF.

This chain uses TRBV2 with TRBJ2-1, with 8 bases fitting TRBD2. Germline V gene data show CDR1 as SNHLY and CDR2 as FYNNEI. The CDR3 loop spans 14 amino acids. V gave up 4 bases and J gave up 9 bases; unmatched junction bases: 8. CDR3 coding DNA: TGTGCCAGCAGTGGCGGGGGGAATCTGGGTGAGCAGTTCTTC. Amino acid sequence: CASSGGGNLGEQFF.

The chain is built from TRBV12-3 or TRBV12-4 and TRBJ1-1, with D possibly TRBD1 on 5 matching bases. Deletions cut 7 bases from V and 1 base from J, with 10 bases between. CDR3 length equals 13 residues. The chain's CDR3 is CASTPTANTEAFF. The CDR3 nucleotides are TGTGCCAGCACCCCGACAGCGAACACTGAAGCTTTCTTT.

The chain links TRBV15 to TRBJ2-3; 13 bases fit TRBD2. J lost 5 bases, V lost 3 bases, and 11 bases had no gene match. The germline V gene has CDR1 LNHNV and CDR2 YYDKDF (reference sequence). This CDR3 spans 18 amino acids. The CDR3 DNA is TGTGCCACCAGCAGGGTTTATTCGACTAGCGGGGGGAGAGATACGCAGTATTTT. Protein product: CATSRVYSTSGGRDTQYF.

The rearrangement links TRBV5-5 to TRBJ1-1; TRBD1 is a possible D gene (6 bases). This CDR3 is 15 amino acids long. Trimming removed 1 base at V and 5 bases at J, with 15 bases between. The germline V gene encodes CDR1 SGHKS and CDR2 YYEKEE (reference sequence). This chain's CDR3 is CASSLTAGVGTEAFF. In DNA form, the CDR3 reads TGTGCCAGCAGCTTGACGGCAGGGGTTGGAACTGAAGCTTTCTTT.

In this sample, this clone turned up once. The chain combines TRBV9 with TRBJ1-5; the D is unclear. V was cut by 0 bases and J by 5 bases, with 12 bases left in between. The CDR3 is 15 amino acids. CDR1 is SGDLS, CDR2 YYNGEE, per germline. CDR3: CASSVGGLPYQPQHF. CDR3 bases: TGTGCCAGCAGCGTAGGCGGTCTCCCATATCAGCCCCAGCATTTT.

The gene calls are TRBV4-2 and TRBJ2-3, with TRBD2 matching over 8 bases. There are 15 residues in the CDR3. V trimming: 2 bases; J trimming: 10 bases; junction bases outside the gene matches: 11. Germline V gene data show CDR1 as LGHNA and CDR2 as YNFKEQ. CDR3 protein: CASSQSGGGSSSQYF. CDR3 DNA sequence: TGTGCCAGCAGCCAAAGCGGGGGTGGGTCAAGCTCGCAGTATTTT.

This clone appeared once. The chain joins TRBV6-5 to TRBJ2-1; 11 nucleotides match TRBD2. The V gene's germline CDR1 is MNHEY and CDR2 SVGAGI. The CDR3 covers 15 residues. After removal of 6 bases from V and 8 bases from J, the junction contained 9 bases not matched to a gene. The CDR3 DNA follows: TGTGCCAGCAGCATAACTAGCGGGGGTTTCGATGAGCAGTTCTTC. Translated, it gives CASSITSGGFDEQFF.

This chain joins TRBV14 and TRBJ2-3, with a tentative D call TRBD2 (5 bases). V lost 3 bases and J lost 7, with 11 bases in between. This CDR3 contains 13 residues. Looked up from germline, CDR1 is SGHDN and CDR2 is FVKESK. The CDR3 is CASSQGSGNTQYF. In nucleotides, the CDR3 is TGTGCCAGCAGCCAGGGGTCGGGAAATACGCAGTATTTT.

The chain employs TRBV11-3 and TRBJ1-1, with D unclear. V gave up 3 bases and J gave up 5 bases, with 7 bases separating them. The germline V gene encodes CDR1 SGHNT and CDR2 YENEEA. The CDR3 is 12 amino acids. CDR3 residues: CASSFRGTEAFF. CDR3 nucleotide sequence: TGTGCCAGCAGCTTCCGAGGGACTGAAGCTTTCTTT.

There are a few counts of this clone. This chain uses TRBV5-1 with TRBJ1-6; the D gene is possibly TRBD1 (6 bases). Germline V gene data show CDR1 as SGHRS and CDR2 as YFSETQ. Trimming shortened V by 2 bases and J by 11 bases, and 17 bases separated the two germline ends. The CDR3 has 15 residues. The CDR3 loop reads CASSLSMTGDTPLHF. The CDR3 nucleotides are TGCGCCAGCAGCTTATCTATGACAGGTGATACACCCCTCCACTTT.

The rearrangement uses TRBV19 and TRBJ1-2, with D perhaps matching TRBD1 (6 bases). CDR1 and CDR2 from the germline V gene are LNHDA and SQIVND (reference sequence). The V and J ends lost 7 bases and 8 bases respectively, with 26 bases between them. The CDR3 loop spans 16 amino acids. The CDR3 DNA reads TGTGCCAGTACCCCCTCTCCCCAGGGGCTGAGGGGCGGCTACACCTTC. Its protein product is CASTPSPQGLRGGYTF.

V and J are TRBV18 and TRBJ1-2, with TRBD1 identical over 12 bases. The CDR3 has 16 residues. CDR1 and CDR2 (germline): KGHSH, LQKENI. The V and J ends lost 6 bases and 1 base, in that order; junction bases with no gene match: 6. The CDR3 reads CASSGQGAPINYGYTF. CDR3 DNA sequence: TGTGCCAGCTCGGGACAGGGGGCTCCCATTAACTATGGCTACACCTTC. Full variable domain (missing parts from reference TRBV18 and TRBJ1-2): NAGVMQNPRHLVRRRGQEARLRCSPMKGHSHVYWYRQLPEEGLKFMVYLQKENIIDESGMPKERFSAEFPKEGPSILRIQQVVRGDSAAYFCASSGQGAPINYGYTFGSGTRLTVV.